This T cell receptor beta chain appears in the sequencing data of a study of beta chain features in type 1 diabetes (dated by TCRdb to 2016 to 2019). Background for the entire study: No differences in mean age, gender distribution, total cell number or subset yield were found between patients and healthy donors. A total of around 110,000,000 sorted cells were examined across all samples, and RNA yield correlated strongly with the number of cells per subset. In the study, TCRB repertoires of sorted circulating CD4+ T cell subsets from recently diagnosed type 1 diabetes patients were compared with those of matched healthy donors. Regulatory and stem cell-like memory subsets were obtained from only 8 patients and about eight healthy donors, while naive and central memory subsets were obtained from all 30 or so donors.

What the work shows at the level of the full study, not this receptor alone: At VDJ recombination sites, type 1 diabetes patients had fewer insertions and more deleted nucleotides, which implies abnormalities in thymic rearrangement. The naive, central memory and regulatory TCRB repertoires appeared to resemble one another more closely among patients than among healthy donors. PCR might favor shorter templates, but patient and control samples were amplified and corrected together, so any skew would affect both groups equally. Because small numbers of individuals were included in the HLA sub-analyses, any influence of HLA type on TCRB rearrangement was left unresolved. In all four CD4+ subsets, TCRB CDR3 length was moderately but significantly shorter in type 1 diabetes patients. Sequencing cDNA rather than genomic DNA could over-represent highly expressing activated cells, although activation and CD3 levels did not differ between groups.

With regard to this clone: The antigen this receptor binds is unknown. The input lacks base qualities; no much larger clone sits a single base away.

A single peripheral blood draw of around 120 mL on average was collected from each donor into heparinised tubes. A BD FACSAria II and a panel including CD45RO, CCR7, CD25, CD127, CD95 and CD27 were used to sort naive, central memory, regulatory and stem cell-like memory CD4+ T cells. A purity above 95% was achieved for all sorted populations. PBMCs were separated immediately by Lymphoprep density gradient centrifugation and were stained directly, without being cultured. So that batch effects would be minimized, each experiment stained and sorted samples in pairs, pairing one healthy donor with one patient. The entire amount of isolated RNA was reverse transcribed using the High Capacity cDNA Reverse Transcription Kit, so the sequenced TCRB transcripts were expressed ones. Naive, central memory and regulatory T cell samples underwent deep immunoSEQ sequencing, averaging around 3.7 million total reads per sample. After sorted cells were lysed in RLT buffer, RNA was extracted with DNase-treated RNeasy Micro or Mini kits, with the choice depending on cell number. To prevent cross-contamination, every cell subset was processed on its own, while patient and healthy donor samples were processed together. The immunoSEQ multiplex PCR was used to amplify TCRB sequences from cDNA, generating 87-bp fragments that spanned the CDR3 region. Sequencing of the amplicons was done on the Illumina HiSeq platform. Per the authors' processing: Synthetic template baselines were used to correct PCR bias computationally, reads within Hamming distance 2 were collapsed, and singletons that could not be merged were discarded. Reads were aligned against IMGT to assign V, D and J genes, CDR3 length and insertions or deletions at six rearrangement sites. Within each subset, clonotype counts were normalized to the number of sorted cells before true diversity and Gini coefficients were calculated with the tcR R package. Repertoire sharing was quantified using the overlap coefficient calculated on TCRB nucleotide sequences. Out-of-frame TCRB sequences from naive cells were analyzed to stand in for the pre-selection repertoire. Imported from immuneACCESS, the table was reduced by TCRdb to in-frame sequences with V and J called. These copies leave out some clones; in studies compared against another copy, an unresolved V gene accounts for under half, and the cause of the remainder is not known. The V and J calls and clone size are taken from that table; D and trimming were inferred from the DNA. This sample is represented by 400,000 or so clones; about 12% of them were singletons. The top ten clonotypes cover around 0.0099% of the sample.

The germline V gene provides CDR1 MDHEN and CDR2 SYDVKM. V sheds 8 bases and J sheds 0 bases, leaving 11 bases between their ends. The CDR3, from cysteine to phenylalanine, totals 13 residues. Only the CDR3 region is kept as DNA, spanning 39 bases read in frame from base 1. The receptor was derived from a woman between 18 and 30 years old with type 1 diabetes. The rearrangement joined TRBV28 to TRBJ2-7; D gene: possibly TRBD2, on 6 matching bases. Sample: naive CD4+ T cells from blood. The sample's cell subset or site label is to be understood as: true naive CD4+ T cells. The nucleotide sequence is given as TGTGCCAGCTCGCCCGGGAGCTCCTACGAGCAGTACTTC. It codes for CASSPGSSYEQYF.